These 9 T cell receptor beta chains share one sample of origin, sequenced in a study of vaccination and CD4 T cells after COVID-19 (dated by TCRdb to 2022 to 2024). The intended sense of this specimen's treatment or condition label: approximately 9-day PBMC culture with coronavirus spike peptide pools or control peptides (ViraFEST assay). Their antigen targets remain unknown. Library generation was performed with PCR. The data were produced on an Illumina iSeq 100. TCR sequencing of DNA from cultured CD4+ T cells used the Oncomine TCR Beta short-read assay at the Johns Hopkins FTIC core. The public reads were quality trimmed at Q25 with fastp and then assembled into clones with MiXCR by TCRdb, keeping productive beta chains. Records with the same CDR3 protein are collapsed into one entry carrying the most frequent genes and DNA. The table for this sample lists over 13,000 distinct CDR3 sequences; 20% to 25% of them were counted only once. Jointly, the top ten make up roughly 19% of the sample.

The sequences come from CD4+ T cells from blood, cultured in vitro, collected after SARS-CoV-2 vaccination. The receptors originated from a human donor who had recovered from COVID-19.

The rearrangement joins TRBV7-2 to TRBJ2-1; D is possibly TRBD1 or TRBD2 (5 bases each). This CDR3 spans 15 amino acids. The germline V and J ends were trimmed by 4 bases and 8 bases, with 18 bases remaining between them. Germline CDR1 reads SGHTA; CDR2 reads FQGNSA. The CDR3 sequence: CASSWGPASPDEQFF. CDR3 coding DNA: TGTGCCAGCAGCTGGGGACCCGCGAGTCCCGATGAGCAGTTCTTC.

The CDR3 DNA reads as TGCAGTGCTAGGAGTAGCGGGTACCAGGGGGAGCAGTACTTC. It translates to CSARSSGYQGEQYF. This sequence joins TRBV20-1 and TRBJ2-7, with D maybe TRBD2 (7 bases). The CDR3 totals 14 residues. V lost 3 bases and J 7 bases, leaving 19 bases between the germline ends. The germline CDR1 and CDR2 sequences are DFQATT and SNEGSKA (reference sequence).

This clonotype was seen a few times. This sequence joins TRBV7-2 and TRBJ2-1, with 13 bases aligning to TRBD2. The length of the CDR3 is 17 residues. V dropped 1 base and J dropped 8; count of bases not matched to a gene: 8. CDR1 SGHTA and CDR2 FQGNSA come from the germline V gene. The chain's CDR3 is CASSLVFRTSGSDEQFF. The CDR3, as DNA: TGTGCCAGCAGCTTAGTGTTCCGGACTAGCGGGAGTGATGAGCAGTTCTTC.

This clonotype was detected a few times. The gene calls are TRBV2 and TRBJ2-7, with a possible D match to TRBD1 (5 bases). This CDR3 region has 13 residues. CDR1 is SNHLY and CDR2 is FYNNEI in the germline V gene. The V and J ends lost 7 bases and 1 base respectively, with 11 bases between them. The DNA for the CDR3 is TGTGCCAGCAACCGACAGATATCCTACGAGCAGTACTTC. Protein product: CASNRQISYEQYF.

The genes are TRBV20-1 and TRBJ2-7; TRBD1 agrees at 7 bases. J lost 0 bases, V lost 2 bases, and 7 bases had no gene match. Germline CDR1 DFQATT, CDR2 SNEGSKA (reference sequence). The CDR3 runs 15 residues. Written as DNA, the CDR3 is TGCAGTGCTAGACGAGGGGGCAGTCCCTCCTACGAGCAGTACTTC. Protein product: CSARRGGSPSYEQYF.

This chain links TRBV14 with TRBJ1-2; D gene ambiguous. Germline lookup yields CDR1 SGHDN and CDR2 FVKESK. V was shortened by 3 bases and J by 7 bases, with 18 bases between the two germline ends. The CDR3 is 15 amino acids. The CDR3 sequence: CASSHPTGPYSGYTF. DNA of the CDR3: TGTGCCAGCAGCCACCCTACCGGGCCATATTCTGGCTACACCTTC.

The CDR3 protein is CASSWGATANEKLFF. The CDR3 bases are TGTGCCAGCAGCTGGGGGGCGACGGCTAATGAAAAACTGTTTTTT. This chain uses TRBV7-2 with TRBJ1-4; possibly TRBD1 for D (6 bases). The CDR3 extends over 15 amino acids. V shed 4 bases and J shed 3 bases, with 12 bases lying between them. CDR1 is SGHTA, CDR2 FQGNSA, per germline. Full variable domain (rest looked up from reference TRBV7-2 and TRBJ1-4): GAGVSQSPSNKVTEKGKDVELRCDPISGHTALYWYRQSLGQGLEFLIYFQGNSAPDKSGLPSDRFSAERTGGSVSTLTIQRTQQEDSAVYLCASSWGATANEKLFFGSGTQLSVL.

V gene TRBV20-1 combines with J gene TRBJ1-1; 10 bases are a match to TRBD1. Germline V lookup: CDR1 DFQATT, CDR2 SNEGSKA (reference sequence). The CDR3 covers 18 residues. Trimming cost V 0 bases and J 3 bases; bases outside gene matches: 13. The CDR3 nucleotides read TGCAGTGCTAGAGATCCGGACAGGGGGTTTGGCATGGACACTGAAGCTTTCTTT. It codes for CSARDPDRGFGMDTEAFF.

This clonotype was counted between two and nine times. This chain uses TRBV28 with TRBJ1-4, with D unclear. Germline V lookup: CDR1 MDHEN, CDR2 SYDVKM. V was cut by 6 bases and J by 8 bases, with 19 bases left in between. The CDR3 covers 15 residues. CDR3 DNA sequence: TGTGCCAGCAGCTCCCCCGGCCGCCTGCGGGAAAAACTGTTTTTT. This sequence encodes CASSSPGRLREKLFF.